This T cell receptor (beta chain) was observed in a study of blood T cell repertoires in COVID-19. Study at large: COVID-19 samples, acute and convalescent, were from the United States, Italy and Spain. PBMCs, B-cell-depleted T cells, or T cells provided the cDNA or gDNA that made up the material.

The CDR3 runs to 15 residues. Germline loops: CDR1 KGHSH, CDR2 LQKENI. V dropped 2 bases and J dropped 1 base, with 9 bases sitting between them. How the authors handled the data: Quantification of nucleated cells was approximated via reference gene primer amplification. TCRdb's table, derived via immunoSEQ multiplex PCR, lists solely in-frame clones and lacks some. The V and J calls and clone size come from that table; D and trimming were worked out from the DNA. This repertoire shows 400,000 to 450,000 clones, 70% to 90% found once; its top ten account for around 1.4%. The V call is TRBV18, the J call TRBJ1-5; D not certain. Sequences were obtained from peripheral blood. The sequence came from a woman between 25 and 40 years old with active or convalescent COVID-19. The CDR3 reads CASSPDLASNQPQHF. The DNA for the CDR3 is TGTGCCAGCTCACCAGACTTGGCCAGCAATCAGCCCCAGCATTTT.